This TCR beta chain was sequenced in a study of CD8+ T cells in alopecia areata. On the study more broadly: The duration of tofacitinib was 6 to 18 months, with 6 months off drug afterward.

The study, taken as a whole, reports: Many expanded lesional clones persisted in scalp and blood during tofacitinib.

This CDR3 region has 15 residues. Germline V CDR1 and CDR2: PRHDT, FYEKMQ (reference sequence). Losses at the gene ends were 4 bases for V and 4 bases for J; bases not matched to a gene: 8. Extraction of RNA preceded its reverse transcription into cDNA, which served as the sequencing template. Clones were read by immunoSEQ multiplex PCR, and TCRdb kept only the in-frame ones, dropping some. Of 140,000 to 150,000 clones in the sample, 50% to 65% were seen once. Specified treatment: oral pan-JAK inhibitor, 5-10 mg twice daily. There are a few counts of this clone. Its antigen remains unidentified. The sequenced sample was CD8+ T cells sorted from blood, obtained at week 4, from a patient treated with tofacitinib. J is TRBJ2-7 and V is TRBV13; 9 bases agree with TRBD2. This clonotype originated in a human donor with alopecia areata. The CDR3 loop is CASSSPGSGGYEQYF. DNA of the CDR3: TGTGCCAGCAGCTCTCCGGGTAGCGGGGGTTACGAGCAGTACTTC.